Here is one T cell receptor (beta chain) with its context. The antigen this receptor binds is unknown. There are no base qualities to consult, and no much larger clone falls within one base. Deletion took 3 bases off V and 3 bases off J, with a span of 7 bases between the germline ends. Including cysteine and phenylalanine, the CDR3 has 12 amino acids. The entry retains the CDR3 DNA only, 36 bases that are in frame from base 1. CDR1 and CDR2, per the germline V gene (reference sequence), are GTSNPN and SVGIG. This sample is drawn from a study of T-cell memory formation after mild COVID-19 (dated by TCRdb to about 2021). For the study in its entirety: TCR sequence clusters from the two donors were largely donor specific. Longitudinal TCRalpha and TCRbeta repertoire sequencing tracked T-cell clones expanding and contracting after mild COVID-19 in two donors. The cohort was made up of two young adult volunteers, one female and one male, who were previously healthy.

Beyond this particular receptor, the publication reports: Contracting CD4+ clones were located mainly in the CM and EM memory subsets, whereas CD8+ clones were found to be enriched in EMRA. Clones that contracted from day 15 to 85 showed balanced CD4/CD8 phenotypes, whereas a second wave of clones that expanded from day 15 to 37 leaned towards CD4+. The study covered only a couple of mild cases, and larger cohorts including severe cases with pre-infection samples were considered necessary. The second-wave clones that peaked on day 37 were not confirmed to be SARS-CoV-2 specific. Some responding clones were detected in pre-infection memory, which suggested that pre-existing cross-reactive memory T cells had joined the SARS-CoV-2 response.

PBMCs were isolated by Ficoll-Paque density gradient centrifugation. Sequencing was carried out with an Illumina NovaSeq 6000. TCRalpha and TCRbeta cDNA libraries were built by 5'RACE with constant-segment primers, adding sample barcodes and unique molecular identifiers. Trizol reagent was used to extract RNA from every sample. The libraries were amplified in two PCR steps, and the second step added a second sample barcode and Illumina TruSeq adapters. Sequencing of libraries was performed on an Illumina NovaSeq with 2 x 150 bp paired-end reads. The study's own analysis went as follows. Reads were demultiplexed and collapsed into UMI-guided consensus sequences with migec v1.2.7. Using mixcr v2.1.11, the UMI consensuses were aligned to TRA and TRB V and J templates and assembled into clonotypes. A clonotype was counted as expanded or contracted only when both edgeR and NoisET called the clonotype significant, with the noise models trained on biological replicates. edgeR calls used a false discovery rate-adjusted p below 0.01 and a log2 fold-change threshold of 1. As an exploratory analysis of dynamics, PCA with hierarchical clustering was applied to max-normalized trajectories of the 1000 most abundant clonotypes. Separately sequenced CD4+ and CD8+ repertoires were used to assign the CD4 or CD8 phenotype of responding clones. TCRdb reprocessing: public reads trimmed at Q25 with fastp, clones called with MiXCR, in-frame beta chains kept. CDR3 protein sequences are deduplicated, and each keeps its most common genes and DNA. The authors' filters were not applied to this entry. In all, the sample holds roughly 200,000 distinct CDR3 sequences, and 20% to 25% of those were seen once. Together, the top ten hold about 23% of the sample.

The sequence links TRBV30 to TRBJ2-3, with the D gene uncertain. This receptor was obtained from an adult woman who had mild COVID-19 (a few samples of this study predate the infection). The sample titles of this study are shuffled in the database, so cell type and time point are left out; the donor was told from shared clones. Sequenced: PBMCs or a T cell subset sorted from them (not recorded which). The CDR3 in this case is CAWSLATDTQYF. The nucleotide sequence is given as TGTGCCTGGAGCTTAGCAACAGATACGCAGTATTTT.